The 7 T cell receptor beta chains given below trace back to one sample, sequenced in a study of CD4+ T cells in melanoma. Only in-frame clones appear in the TCRdb table, and some are missing; sequencing was by immunoSEQ multiplex PCR. Counted here are some 7,100 clones, around half occurring once; the ten biggest clones make up approximately 15%. The sequencing input was cells from a culture (not recorded whether cultured in vitro). The receptors shown here come from a human donor with melanoma.

This clone was seen more than once but under ten times. The gene calls are TRBV10-1 and TRBJ2-7; D may be TRBD2 (5 bases). Per the germline V gene, CDR1 is WNHNN and CDR2 is SYGVQD (reference sequence). With 1 base removed from V and 1 base from J, the gap between germline ends came to 11 bases. The CDR3 contains 15 residues. CDR3 residues: CASSEYRGSSYEQYF. The CDR3, as DNA: TGCGCCAGCAGTGAGTATCGTGGGAGTTCCTACGAGCAGTACTTC.

This clone came up a few times. The chain uses TRBV5-1 and TRBJ1-6; 7 nucleotides agree with TRBD1. CDR1 and CDR2 (germline): SGHRS, YFSETQ. Germline trimming cut 1 base from V and 7 bases from J; bases unmatched to any gene: 8. The CDR3 is 16 residues long. CDR3 amino acids: CASSLSSTGANSPLHF. CDR3 in DNA: TGCGCCAGCAGCTTGTCCAGCACAGGGGCGAATTCACCCCTCCACTTT.

A remark on this clone: Relative to the germline gene, one junction end is altered; a read error may explain this. V usage is TRBV5-5 and J usage is TRBJ1-2; D perhaps matches TRBD1 (5 bases). In germline, CDR1 is SGHKS, CDR2 YYEKEE (reference sequence). The CDR3 loop spans 16 amino acids. CDR3: CASSWDNSGRTYGYTF. The CDR3 DNA is TGTGCCAGTAGCTGGGATAATTCGGGACGGACCTATGGCTACACCTTC.

The rearrangement uses TRBV9 and TRBJ1-2, with no clear D. This CDR3 spans 13 amino acids. Germline lookup yields CDR1 SGDLS and CDR2 YYNGEE. Trimming pared 0 bases from V and 3 bases from J, leaving 6 bases between. This chain's CDR3 is CASSVALDYGYTF. The CDR3 nucleotides read TGTGCCAGCAGCGTAGCCCTAGACTATGGCTACACCTTC.

The chain joins TRBV5-6 to TRBJ2-7, with 7 bases matching TRBD1. The CDR3 has 17 residues. Germline assignment: CDR1 SGHDT and CDR2 YYEEEE. J was trimmed by 8 bases and V by 3 bases; bases with no gene match: 20. The CDR3 here is CASSSPGQQDANTKQYF. The DNA for the CDR3 is TGTGCCAGCAGCTCCCCGGGACAGCAAGACGCAAATACGAAGCAGTACTTC.

Only a few counts were recorded for this clone. This chain joins TRBV7-6 and TRBJ2-7; D unresolved. V lost 4 bases and J lost 3, with 10 bases in between. The germline V gene encodes CDR1 SGHVS and CDR2 FNYEAQ. The length of the CDR3 is 13 residues. The CDR3 DNA reads TGTGCCAGCAGCTCCGGCCCTAACTACGAGCAGTACTTC. Translated, it gives CASSSGPNYEQYF.

This clone was counted between two and nine times. The rearrangement uses TRBV18 and TRBJ2-4, with 7 bases aligning to TRBD1. Germline V gene lookup returns CDR1 KGHSH and CDR2 LQKENI. This CDR3 has 15 amino acids. V shed 5 bases, J shed 0 bases, and the junction held 4 bases outside the gene matches. DNA for the CDR3: TGTGCCAGCTCATCCCGGACAGGAGCCAAAAACATTCAGTACTTC. Residues: CASSSRTGAKNIQYF.